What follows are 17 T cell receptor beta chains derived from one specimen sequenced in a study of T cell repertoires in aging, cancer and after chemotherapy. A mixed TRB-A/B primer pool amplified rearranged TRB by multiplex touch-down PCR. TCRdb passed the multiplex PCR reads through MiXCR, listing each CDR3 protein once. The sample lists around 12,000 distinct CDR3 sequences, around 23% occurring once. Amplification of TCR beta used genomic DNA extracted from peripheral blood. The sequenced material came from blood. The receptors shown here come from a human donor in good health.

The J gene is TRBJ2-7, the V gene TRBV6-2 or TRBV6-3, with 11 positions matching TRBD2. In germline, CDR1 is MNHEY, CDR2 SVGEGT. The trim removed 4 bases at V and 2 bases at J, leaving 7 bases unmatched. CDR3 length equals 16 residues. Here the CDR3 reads CASSSLSGGAAYEQYF. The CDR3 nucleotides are TGTGCCAGCAGTTCCCTTAGCGGGGGGGCCGCCTACGAGCAGTACTTC.

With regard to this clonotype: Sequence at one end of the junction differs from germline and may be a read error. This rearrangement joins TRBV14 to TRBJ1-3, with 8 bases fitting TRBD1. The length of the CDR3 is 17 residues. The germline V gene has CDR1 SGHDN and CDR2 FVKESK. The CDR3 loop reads CVSSRWTGFFYGNTIYF. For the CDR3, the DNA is TGTGTCAGCAGCCGATGGACAGGGTTTTTCTATGGAAACACCATATATTTT. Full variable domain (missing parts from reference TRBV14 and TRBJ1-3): EAGVTQFPSHSVIEKGQTVTLRCDPISGHDNLYWYRRVMGKEIKFLLHFVKESKQDESGMPNNRFLAERTGGTYSTLKVQPAELEDSGVYFCVSSRWTGFFYGNTIYFGEGSWLTVV.

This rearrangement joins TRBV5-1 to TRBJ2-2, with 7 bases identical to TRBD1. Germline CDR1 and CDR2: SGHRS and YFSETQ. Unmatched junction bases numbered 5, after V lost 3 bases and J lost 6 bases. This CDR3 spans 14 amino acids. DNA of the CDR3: TGCGCCAGCAGCTCAGACAGGGAGTCCGGGGAGCTGTTTTTT. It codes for CASSSDRESGELFF.

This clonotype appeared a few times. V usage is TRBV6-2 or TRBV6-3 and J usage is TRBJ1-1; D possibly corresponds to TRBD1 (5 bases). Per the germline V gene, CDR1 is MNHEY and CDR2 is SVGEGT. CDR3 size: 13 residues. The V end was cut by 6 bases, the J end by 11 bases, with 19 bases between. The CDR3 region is CASSLQGARGAFF. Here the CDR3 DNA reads TGTGCCAGCAGCCTTCAGGGTGCTAGAGGGGCTTTCTTT.

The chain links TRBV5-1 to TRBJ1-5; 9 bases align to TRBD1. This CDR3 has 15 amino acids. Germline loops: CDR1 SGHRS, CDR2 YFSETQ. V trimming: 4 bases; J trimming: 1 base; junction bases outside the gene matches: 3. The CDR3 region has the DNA TGCGCCAGCAGCACGACAGGGGGAAGCAATCAGCCCCAGCATTTT. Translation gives CASSTTGGSNQPQHF.

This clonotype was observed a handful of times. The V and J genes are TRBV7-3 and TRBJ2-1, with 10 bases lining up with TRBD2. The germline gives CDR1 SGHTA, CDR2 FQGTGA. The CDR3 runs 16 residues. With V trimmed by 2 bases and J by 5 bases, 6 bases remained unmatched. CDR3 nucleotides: TGTGCCAGCAGCTTAGTAGCGGGGGGACCTAACAATGAGCAGTTCTTC. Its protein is CASSLVAGGPNNEQFF.

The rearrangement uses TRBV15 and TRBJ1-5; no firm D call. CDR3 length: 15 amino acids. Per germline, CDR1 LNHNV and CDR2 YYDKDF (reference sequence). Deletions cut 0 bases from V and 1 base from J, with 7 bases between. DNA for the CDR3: TGTGCCACCAGCAGAGATGGCTCGAGCAATCAGCCCCAGCATTTT. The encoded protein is CATSRDGSSNQPQHF.

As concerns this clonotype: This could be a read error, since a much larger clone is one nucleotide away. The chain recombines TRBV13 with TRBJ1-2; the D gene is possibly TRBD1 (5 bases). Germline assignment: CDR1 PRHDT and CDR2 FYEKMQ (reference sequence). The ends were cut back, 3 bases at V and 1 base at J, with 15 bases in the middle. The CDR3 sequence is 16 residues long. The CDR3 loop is CASSLVRERHNYGYTF. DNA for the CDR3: TGTGCCAGCAGCTTGGTCAGGGAGCGTCATAACTATGGCTACACCTTC.

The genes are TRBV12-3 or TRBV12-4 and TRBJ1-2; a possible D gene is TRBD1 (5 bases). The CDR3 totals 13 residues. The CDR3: CASGLRGVYGYTF. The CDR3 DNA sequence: TGTGCTAGTGGTTTGCGGGGGGTCTATGGCTACACCTTC.

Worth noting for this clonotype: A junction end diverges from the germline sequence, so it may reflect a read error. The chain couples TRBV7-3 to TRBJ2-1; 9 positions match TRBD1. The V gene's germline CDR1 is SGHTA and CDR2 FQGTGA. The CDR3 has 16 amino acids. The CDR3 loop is CASSQEGTGLGGEQFF. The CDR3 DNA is TGCGCCAGCAGCCAAGAAGGGACAGGGTTAGGCGGTGAGCAGTTCTTC.

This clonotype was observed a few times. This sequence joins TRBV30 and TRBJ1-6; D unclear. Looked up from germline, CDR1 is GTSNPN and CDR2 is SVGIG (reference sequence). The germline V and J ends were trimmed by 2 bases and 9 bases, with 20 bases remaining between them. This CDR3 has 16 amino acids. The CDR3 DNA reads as TGTGCCTGGAGTCGAGACAAAACCGGGGTCGGTTCACCCCTCCACTTT. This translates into CAWSRDKTGVGSPLHF.

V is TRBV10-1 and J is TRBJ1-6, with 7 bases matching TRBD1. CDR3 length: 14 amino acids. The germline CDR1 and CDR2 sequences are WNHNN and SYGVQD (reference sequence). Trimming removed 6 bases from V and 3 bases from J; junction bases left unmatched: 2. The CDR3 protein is CASSRDSYNSPLHF. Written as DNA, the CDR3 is TGCGCCAGCAGCCGGGACAGCTATAATTCACCCCTCCACTTT.

The CDR3: CSARDDAKTAEKLFF. DNA for the CDR3: TGCAGTGCTAGAGATGACGCGAAGACAGCCGAAAAACTGTTTTTT. The chain joins TRBV20-1 to TRBJ1-4; TRBD1 is a possible D gene (5 bases). CDR3 length: 15 residues. V shed 0 bases and J shed 8 bases, with 16 bases lying between them. Germline CDR1 reads DFQATT; CDR2 reads SNEGSKA (reference sequence).

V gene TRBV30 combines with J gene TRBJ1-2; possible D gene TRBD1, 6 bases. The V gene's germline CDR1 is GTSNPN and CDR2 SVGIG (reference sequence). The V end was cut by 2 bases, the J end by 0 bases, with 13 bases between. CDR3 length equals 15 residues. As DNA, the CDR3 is TGTGCCTGGAGTTTGACACAGGGAGCTAACTATGGCTACACCTTC. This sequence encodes CAWSLTQGANYGYTF.

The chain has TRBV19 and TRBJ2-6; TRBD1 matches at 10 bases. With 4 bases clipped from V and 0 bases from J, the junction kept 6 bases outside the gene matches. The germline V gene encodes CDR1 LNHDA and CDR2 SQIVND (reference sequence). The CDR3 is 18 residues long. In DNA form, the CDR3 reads TGTGCCAGTAGTAAGACAGGGGGCGCTAGCTCTGGGGCCAACGTCCTGACTTTC. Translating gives CASSKTGGASSGANVLTF.

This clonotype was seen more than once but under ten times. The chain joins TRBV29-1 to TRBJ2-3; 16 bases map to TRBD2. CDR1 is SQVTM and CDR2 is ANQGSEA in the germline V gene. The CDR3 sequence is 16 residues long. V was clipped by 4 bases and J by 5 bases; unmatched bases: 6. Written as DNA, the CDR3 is TGCAGCGTTGCGGGACTAGCGGGGGGGCCGGGAGATACGCAGTATTTT. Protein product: CSVAGLAGGPGDTQYF.

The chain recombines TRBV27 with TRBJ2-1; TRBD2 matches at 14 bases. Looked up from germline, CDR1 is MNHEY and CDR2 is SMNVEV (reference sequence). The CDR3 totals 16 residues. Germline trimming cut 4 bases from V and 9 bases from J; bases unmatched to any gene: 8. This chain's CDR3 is CASSSLTSGGASEQFF. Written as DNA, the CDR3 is TGTGCCAGCAGTTCCCTGACTAGCGGGGGGGCGTCTGAGCAGTTCTTC.